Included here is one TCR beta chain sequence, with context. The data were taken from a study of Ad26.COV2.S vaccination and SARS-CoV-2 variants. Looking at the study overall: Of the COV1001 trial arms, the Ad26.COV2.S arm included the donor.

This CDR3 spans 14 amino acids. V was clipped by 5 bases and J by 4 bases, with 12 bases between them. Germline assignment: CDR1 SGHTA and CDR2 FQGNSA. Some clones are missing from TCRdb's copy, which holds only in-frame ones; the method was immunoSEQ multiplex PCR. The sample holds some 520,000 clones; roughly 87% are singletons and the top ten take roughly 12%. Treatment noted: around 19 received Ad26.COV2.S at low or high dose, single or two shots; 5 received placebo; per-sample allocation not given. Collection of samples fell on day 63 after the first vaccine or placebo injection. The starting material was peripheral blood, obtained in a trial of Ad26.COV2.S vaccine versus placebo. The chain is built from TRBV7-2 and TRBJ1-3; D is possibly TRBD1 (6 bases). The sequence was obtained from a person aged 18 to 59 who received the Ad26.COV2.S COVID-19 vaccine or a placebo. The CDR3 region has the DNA TGTGCCAGCAGCCGGGACATGCCGGGAAACACCATATATTTT. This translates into CASSRDMPGNTIYF.